Listed here are 27 T cell receptor beta chains from one sample, sequenced in a study of blood T cell repertoires in COVID-19 (dated by TCRdb to the early 2020s). The library was made by the immunoSEQ multiplex PCR assay. TCRdb's version of the immuneACCESS table is confined to in-frame rearrangements and falls short of the full clone set. An unresolved V gene accounts for under half of the shortfall where checked; the remainder is of unknown origin. Across this sample there are about 81,000 clones, with around 80% seen only once. Approximately 7% of the sample rests with the top ten. Sequencing input: peripheral blood. The receptor source for this set is a human donor in a cohort sampled during active COVID-19.

V gene TRBV7-3 combines with J gene TRBJ1-1; 10 bases align to TRBD1. Trimming took 5 bases from V and 4 from J; bases not matched to a gene: 4. This CDR3 comprises 14 residues. Germline V CDR1 and CDR2: SGHTA, FQGTGA. CDR3 DNA sequence: TGTGCCAGCAGCCGACAGGGGGCTGGCACTGAAGCTTTCTTT. Amino acid sequence: CASSRQGAGTEAFF. The whole variable domain, remainder taken from reference TRBV7-3 and TRBJ1-1, is GAGVSQTPSNKVTEKGKYVELRCDPISGHTALYWYRQSLGQGPEFLIYFQGTGAADDSGLPNDRFFAVRPEGSVSTLKIQRTERGDSAVYLCASSRQGAGTEAFFGQGTRLTVV.

The chain combines TRBV3-1 (or the pseudogene TRBV3-2) with TRBJ2-1, with D possibly matching TRBD1 (5 bases). Germline lookup yields CDR1 LGHDT and CDR2 YNNKEL (reference sequence). V was pared by 1 base and J by 7 bases, with 14 bases between. The CDR3 runs to 15 residues. In nucleotides, the CDR3 is TGTGCCAGCAGCCAAGCCTCAGGGTTTCTGAATGAGCAGTTCTTC. Amino acid sequence: CASSQASGFLNEQFF.

V usage is TRBV5-6 and J usage is TRBJ1-2, with D hard to call. V was trimmed by 2 bases and J by 0 bases, leaving 5 bases between them. This CDR3 has 13 amino acids. Germline V lookup: CDR1 SGHDT, CDR2 YYEEEE. The CDR3 coding sequence is TGTGCCAGCAGCTTTGAGGCTAACTATGGCTACACCTTC. Translated, it gives CASSFEANYGYTF. Using reference TRBV5-6 and TRBJ1-2 for the parts outside the CDR3, the full variable domain is DAGVTQSPTHLIKTRGQQVTLRCSPKSGHDTVSWYQQALGQGPQFIFQYYEEEERQRGNFPDRFSGHQFPNYSSELNVNALLLGDSALYLCASSFEANYGYTFGSGTRLTVV.

The rearrangement joins TRBV27 to TRBJ1-1, with unresolved D. V was shortened by 5 bases and J by 6 bases, with 19 bases between the two germline ends. This CDR3 is built from 15 residues. From germline, CDR1 is MNHEY and CDR2 SMNVEV (reference sequence). In DNA form, the CDR3 reads TGTGCCAGCAGTCTCAGGACCGGGAGGCGCGCTGAAGCTTTCTTT. Translation gives CASSLRTGRRAEAFF.

The chain is built from TRBV5-1 and TRBJ2-3, with 13 nucleotides matching TRBD2. The germline CDR1 and CDR2 sequences are SGHRS and YFSETQ. The CDR3 is 16 residues long. The V segment lost 4 bases and the J segment 5 bases; nucleotides outside the gene matches: 7. The CDR3 coding sequence is TGCGCCAGCAGCGCTACTAGCGGGGGGGCTGGAGATACGCAGTATTTT. Translating it yields CASSATSGGAGDTQYF.

This sequence joins TRBV18 and TRBJ2-7, with D tentatively TRBD1 (5 bases). The CDR3 totals 15 residues. V was pared by 3 bases and J by 7 bases, with 19 bases between. CDR1 and CDR2 (germline): KGHSH, LQKENI. CDR3 in DNA: TGTGCCAGCTCACCGTGGGGCAAGGCTGGGGAAGAGCAGTACTTC. Translating gives CASSPWGKAGEEQYF.

The rearrangement joins TRBV6-6 to TRBJ2-1; D might be TRBD2 (6 bases). The CDR3 length is 14 residues. V was cut by 6 bases and J by 5 bases, with 14 bases left in between. CDR1 and CDR2 from the germline V gene are MNHNY and SVGAGI (reference sequence). In nucleotides, the CDR3 is TGTGCCAGCAGGGTGCGGGGTAGCCACAATGAGCAGTTCTTC. This gives the protein CASRVRGSHNEQFF.

The genes are TRBV2 and TRBJ2-7; maybe TRBD1 (6 bases). CDR3 length: 16 residues. Trimming shortened V by 2 bases and J by 0 bases, and 14 bases separated the two germline ends. Germline V lookup: CDR1 SNHLY, CDR2 FYNNEI. The CDR3 here is CASSELGQGFSYEQYF. CDR3 in DNA: TGTGCCAGCAGTGAATTGGGGCAGGGGTTCTCCTACGAGCAGTACTTC.

This clone has just a few counts. This chain links TRBV5-1 with TRBJ1-1; D ambiguous. The CDR3 is 15 residues long. Germline V CDR1 and CDR2: SGHRS, YFSETQ. Trimming left V 2 bases short and J 0 bases short, with 11 bases between. CDR3 sequence: CASSFQINMNTEAFF. The CDR3 DNA is TGCGCCAGCAGCTTCCAGATTAACATGAACACTGAAGCTTTCTTT.

The chain couples TRBV6-1 to TRBJ2-5, with D perhaps matching TRBD2 (5 bases). Looked up from germline, CDR1 is MNHNS and CDR2 is SASEGT. CDR3 length: 16 residues. The germline V and J ends were trimmed by 2 bases and 5 bases, with 18 bases remaining between them. CDR3 region: CASSESRLPTGETQYF. In DNA form, the CDR3 reads TGTGCCAGCAGTGAAAGCCGGCTGCCGACGGGGGAGACCCAGTACTTC.

This chain links TRBV5-6 with TRBJ2-7, with a possible D match to TRBD1 (6 bases). V dropped 4 bases and J dropped 6 bases, with 14 bases sitting between them. Germline V gives CDR1 SGHDT, CDR2 YYEEEE. CDR3 length: 13 amino acids. CDR3 in amino acids: CASSPTGRSEQYF. The CDR3 DNA sequence: TGTGCCAGCAGCCCGACAGGTCGCTCCGAGCAGTACTTC. The entire variable domain, with the rest obtained from reference TRBV5-6 and TRBJ2-7, is as follows: DAGVTQSPTHLIKTRGQQVTLRCSPKSGHDTVSWYQQALGQGPQFIFQYYEEEERQRGNFPDRFSGHQFPNYSSELNVNALLLGDSALYLCASSPTGRSEQYFGPGTRLTVT.

The chain combines TRBV6-6 with TRBJ1-3, with 7 bases lining up with TRBD1. The CDR3 consists of 14 residues. CDR1 is MNHNY and CDR2 is SVGAGI in the germline V gene (reference sequence). V lost 5 bases to trimming and J lost 2 bases; unmatched junction nucleotides: 3. In DNA form, the CDR3 reads TGTGCCAGCAGTCAAGGGGGCCCTGGAAACACCATATATTTT. The encoded protein is CASSQGGPGNTIYF.

V is TRBV27 and J is TRBJ2-7; 7 nucleotides match TRBD2. Germline values: CDR1 MNHEY, CDR2 SMNVEV (reference sequence). The CDR3 loop spans 16 amino acids. J gave up 6 bases and V 8 bases, and 19 bases lay outside the gene matches. In nucleotides, the CDR3 is TGTGCCAGCTCGGGGGGACGACAGAAACCGTTTGGCGAGCAGTACTTC. Encoded protein: CASSGGRQKPFGEQYF.

This sequence joins TRBV4-2 and TRBJ1-2; 9 nucleotides match TRBD1. The CDR3 is 14 residues long. Germline V gives CDR1 LGHNA, CDR2 YNFKEQ. The V gene end was trimmed by 0 bases and the J gene end by 7 bases; junction bases not matched to a gene: 3. The CDR3 region is CASSQEGQGFGYTF. CDR3 bases: TGTGCCAGCAGCCAAGAGGGACAGGGCTTTGGCTACACCTTC.

This clone occurred once. This chain uses TRBV6-6 with TRBJ2-7; perhaps TRBD1 as D (5 bases). CDR3 length: 15 residues. From germline, CDR1 is MNHNY and CDR2 SVGAGI (reference sequence). The CDR3 region is CAPPTGHSRSYEQYF. DNA of the CDR3: TGTGCACCCCCAACCGGACATTCCCGCTCCTACGAGCAGTACTTC.

V is TRBV5-1 and J is TRBJ1-1; D may be TRBD1 (6 bases). Looked up from germline, CDR1 is SGHRS and CDR2 is YFSETQ. The CDR3 sequence is 16 residues long. Trimming cost V 6 bases and J 5 bases, with 23 bases left between them. In nucleotides, the CDR3 is TGCGCCAGCACGAAATCGAGGCCCCCAGGGGAGACTGAAGCTTTCTTT. Translating gives CASTKSRPPGETEAFF.

This clone was detected only a few times. The rearrangement uses TRBV27 and TRBJ1-1, with TRBD1 as a possible D gene (5 bases). There are 15 residues in the CDR3. With 5 bases removed from V and 3 bases from J, the gap between germline ends came to 16 bases. CDR1 is MNHEY, CDR2 SMNVEV, per germline (reference sequence). CDR3 sequence (DNA): TGTGCCAGCAGTCCGGTGGGGCAGAAACACACTGAAGCTTTCTTT. Translating gives CASSPVGQKHTEAFF.

This chain uses TRBV4-2 with TRBJ2-7; the match to TRBD1 covers 8 bases. The CDR3 contains 16 residues. From germline, CDR1 is LGHNA and CDR2 YNFKEQ. The junction had 13 bases not matched to a gene; V was cut back by 7 bases and J by 2 bases. The CDR3: CASNHDWTGQTYEQYF. Here the CDR3 DNA reads TGTGCCAGCAACCACGATTGGACAGGGCAAACCTACGAGCAGTACTTC.

This chain links TRBV5-6 with TRBJ1-2; 8 bases line up with TRBD1. Germline V gene lookup returns CDR1 SGHDT and CDR2 YYEEEE. The CDR3 extends over 14 amino acids. V gave up 4 bases and J gave up 7 bases; unmatched junction bases: 9. The CDR3 is CASSLRTGPRGYTF. In DNA, the CDR3 is TGTGCCAGCAGCCTACGGACAGGGCCGCGTGGCTACACCTTC.

CDR3 sequence (DNA): TGTGCCAGCAGCTCAGACAGGGAGCAGTTCTTC. This sequence encodes CASSSDREQFF. This chain joins TRBV7-9 and TRBJ2-1; possible D gene TRBD1, 6 bases. V was shortened by 4 bases and J by 10 bases, with 8 bases between the two germline ends. CDR3 size: 11 residues. Germline CDR1 and CDR2: SEHNR and FQNEAQ (reference sequence).

The chain has TRBV12-3 or TRBV12-4 and TRBJ1-2; 8 bases line up with TRBD1. The CDR3 has 13 amino acids. With 5 bases clipped from V and 6 bases from J, the junction kept 5 bases outside the gene matches. The CDR3 nucleotides are TGTGCCAGCAGTCGTAGACAGGGGCATGGCTACACCTTC. Encoded protein: CASSRRQGHGYTF.

The chain uses TRBV21-1 and TRBJ2-5; the table's D call TRBD2 went unverified against the DNA. TRBV21-1 is flagged as a pseudogene. CDR3 length equals 16 residues. CDR3 loop: CASSRGWASGQETQYF. CDR3 bases: TGTGCCAGCAGCAGAGGGTGGGCTAGCGGACAAGAGACCCAGTACTTC.

The chain combines TRBV13 with TRBJ1-6, with 10 bases that match TRBD1. CDR1 is PRHDT, CDR2 FYEKMQ, per germline (reference sequence). V was pared by 4 bases and J by 10 bases, with 7 bases of the junction left unmatched. This CDR3 is 15 amino acids long. CDR3 in DNA: TGTGCCAGCAGCTCAGGACAGGGGGGAATCTCACCCCTCCACTTT. Translating gives CASSSGQGGISPLHF.

This chain links TRBV4-3 with TRBJ2-7; D is ambiguous. V dropped 0 bases and J dropped 0 bases, with 12 bases sitting between them. The germline gives CDR1 LGHNA, CDR2 YSLEER. The CDR3 spans 16 residues. The chain's CDR3 is CASSQDMGTTSYEQYF. The CDR3, as DNA: TGCGCCAGCAGCCAAGATATGGGCACCACCTCCTACGAGCAGTACTTC.

This clone was seen more than once but under ten times. For the CDR3, the DNA is TGTGCCAGCAGCTTAGTGCGGGGCCGGGGAGAGACCCAGTACTTC. Its protein product is CASSLVRGRGETQYF. This chain links TRBV7-2 with TRBJ2-5, with D possibly being TRBD2 (6 bases). V was clipped by 1 base and J by 4 bases, with 13 bases between them. Germline assignment: CDR1 SGHTA and CDR2 FQGNSA. The CDR3 has 15 residues.

The chain carries TRBV6-5 and TRBJ1-4; D is undetermined. The germline V gene encodes CDR1 MNHEY and CDR2 SVGAGI. This CDR3 is built from 15 residues. Trimming took 2 bases from V and 1 from J, leaving 8 bases between them. CDR3 residues: CASSYGVVTNEKLFF. In DNA, the CDR3 is TGTGCCAGCAGTTACGGAGTCGTAACTAATGAAAAACTGTTTTTT.

This clone was observed many times. This chain connects TRBV6-5 to TRBJ1-1; weak D call: TRBD1 (6 bases). V lost 2 bases, J lost 7 bases, and 14 bases lay in between. The CDR3 extends over 14 amino acids. The germline CDR1 and CDR2 sequences are MNHEY and SVGAGI. DNA for the CDR3: TGTGCCAGCAGTTACAGGCAGGGGTTGGTTGAAGCTTTCTTT. The encoded protein is CASSYRQGLVEAFF.